This TCR beta chain was captured by sequencing in a study of PD-1 blockade in classical Hodgkin lymphoma. This table comes from immunoSEQ multiplex PCR, and its TCRdb copy is limited to in-frame clones, with some not included. The sample yields 20,000 to 30,000 clones, 80% to 90% seen once. The CDR3 consists of 15 residues. Germline loops: CDR1 LNHDA, CDR2 SQIVND (reference sequence). V shed 6 bases and J shed 4 bases, with 16 bases lying between them. A note on this clone: The antigen is undetermined.

Relapses following autologous stem cell transplantation were seen in all patients, with brentuximab vedotin exposure varying. Findings and caveats of the study: Diversity similar to that of newly diagnosed patients was seen at baseline in complete responders.

Sample: peripheral blood mononuclear cells (PBMCs), taken before the second cycle of nivolumab. The rearrangement uses TRBV19 and TRBJ1-5; the D gene is possibly TRBD1 (6 bases). This sequence was found in a human donor with classical Hodgkin lymphoma. CDR3 region: CASRPGGLGNQPQHF. CDR3 bases: TGTGCCAGTAGACCCGGGGGGCTAGGTAATCAGCCCCAGCATTTT. The full variable domain, with the rest looked up from reference TRBV19 and TRBJ1-5, is DGGITQSPKYLFRKEGQNVTLSCEQNLNHDAMYWYRQDPGQGLRLIYYSQIVNDFQKGDIAEGYSVSREKKESFPLTVTSAQKNPTAFYLCASRPGGLGNQPQHFGDGTRLSIL.